A single sample is the source of the 32 T cell receptor beta chains below, sequenced in a study of T cell responses to AZD1222 COVID-19 vaccine. Method: immunoSEQ multiplex PCR; TCRdb's copy keeps in-frame clones and lacks some. Altogether some 140,000 clones are present, over 90% being singletons, with the ten largest covering 5.4%. The specimen comprised peripheral blood, sampled on day 0 of AZD1222 vaccination. These receptors came from an adult in good health.

This rearrangement joins TRBV7-2 to TRBJ1-1; no clear D. CDR3 size: 11 residues. CDR1 is SGHTA and CDR2 is FQGNSA in the germline V gene. Trimming left V 11 bases short and J 4 bases short, with 11 bases between. In DNA, the CDR3 is TGTGCCCTCCTATCCGTCACTGAAGCTTTCTTT. Amino acids: CALLSVTEAFF.

This chain joins TRBV7-9 and TRBJ2-3; 7 bases map to TRBD2. V was clipped by 5 bases and J by 2 bases; unmatched bases: 16. From germline, CDR1 is SEHNR and CDR2 FQNEAQ (reference sequence). The CDR3 contains 18 residues. For the CDR3, the DNA is TGTGCCAGCAGCGCCCTTGGGTTGCGGGGGACCTCCACAGATACGCAGTATTTT. Protein sequence: CASSALGLRGTSTDTQYF.

This clone was detected once. This chain connects TRBV12-3 or TRBV12-4 to TRBJ2-7; D may be TRBD2 (5 bases). V was clipped by 5 bases and J by 0 bases, with 8 bases between them. The CDR3 is 13 amino acids. CDR3 bases: TGTGCCAGCAGTCTTGGACTCTCCTACGAGCAGTACTTC. This codes for CASSLGLSYEQYF.

The rearrangement uses TRBV7-2 and TRBJ1-2; TRBD1 is a possible D gene (6 bases). This CDR3 comprises 15 residues. Germline CDR1 reads SGHTA; CDR2 reads FQGNSA. V lost 4 bases to trimming and J lost 3 bases, with 15 bases between them. CDR3 in DNA: TGTGCCAGCAGCTCCGATACAGGGTCCTACTATGGCTACACCTTC. This sequence encodes CASSSDTGSYYGYTF.

V is TRBV5-1 and J is TRBJ2-7; 7 bases are a match to TRBD1. Germline V gene sequence: CDR1 SGHRS, CDR2 YFSETQ. Losses at the gene ends were 3 bases for V and 3 bases for J; bases not matched to a gene: 6. CDR3 length: 14 residues. This chain's CDR3 is CASSSSRDSYEQYF. CDR3 coding DNA: TGCGCCAGCAGCTCTTCCCGGGACAGCTACGAGCAGTACTTC.

The gene calls are TRBV24-1 and TRBJ2-1; D remains ambiguous. The CDR3 consists of 13 residues. Germline loops: CDR1 KGHDR, CDR2 SFDVKD. Trimming removed 4 bases at V and 0 bases at J, with 3 bases between. CDR3 bases: TGTGCCACCAGTGAAGGCTCCTACAATGAGCAGTTCTTC. Its protein is CATSEGSYNEQFF.

This clone rates as large. This chain uses TRBV10-3 with TRBJ2-3; D might be TRBD2 (5 bases). Germline CDR1 reads ENHRY; CDR2 reads SYGVKD. This CDR3 has 16 amino acids. V was pared by 0 bases and J by 2 bases, with 12 bases between. Here the CDR3 reads CAISESADWYTDTQYF. As DNA, the CDR3 is TGTGCCATCAGTGAGTCAGCGGACTGGTACACAGATACGCAGTATTTT.

The gene calls are TRBV9 and TRBJ2-1; 8 positions match TRBD2. Germline loops: CDR1 SGDLS, CDR2 YYNGEE. CDR3 length: 16 residues. Germline trimming cut 0 bases from V and 4 bases from J; bases unmatched to any gene: 6. This chain's CDR3 is CASSVDGLALYNEQFF. The DNA of the CDR3 is TGTGCCAGCAGCGTAGACGGACTAGCCCTATACAATGAGCAGTTCTTC.

The chain recombines TRBV11-2 with TRBJ2-7, with D unclear. Trimming removed 2 bases at V and 1 base at J, with 12 bases between. This CDR3 spans 15 amino acids. The germline V gene has CDR1 SGHAT and CDR2 FQNNGV. DNA of the CDR3: TGTGCCAGCAGCTTATTTCCCGGACGGTCCTACGAGCAGTACTTC. Translated, it gives CASSLFPGRSYEQYF. Filled out from reference TRBV11-2 and TRBJ2-7, the complete variable domain reads EAGVAQSPRYKIIEKRQSVAFWCNPISGHATLYWYQQILGQGPKLLIQFQNNGVVDDSQLPKDRFSAERLKGVDSTLKIQPAKLEDSAVYLCASSLFPGRSYEQYFGPGTRLTVT.

The J gene is TRBJ2-2, the V gene TRBV30; D uncertain. Trimming took 4 bases from V and 3 from J, leaving 9 bases between them. The CDR3 is 13 amino acids. The germline V gene has CDR1 GTSNPN and CDR2 SVGIG (reference sequence). The DNA of the CDR3 is TGTGCCTGGACGGCTGCCTACACCGGGGAGCTGTTTTTT. It yields the protein CAWTAAYTGELFF.

This clone was seen a single time. The genes are TRBV12-3 or TRBV12-4 and TRBJ2-7; D is perhaps TRBD1 (6 bases). The V gene lost 1 base and the J gene lost 6 bases, with 10 bases spanning the gap. This CDR3 has 13 residues. CDR3 in amino acids: CASSLGGQSEQYF. In nucleotides, the CDR3 is TGTGCCAGCAGTTTAGGGGGGCAAAGCGAGCAGTACTTC.

V gene TRBV27 combines with J gene TRBJ1-2, with D unclear. This CDR3 is 13 amino acids long. The V and J ends lost 5 bases and 8 bases respectively, with 15 bases between them. Germline assignment: CDR1 MNHEY and CDR2 SMNVEV (reference sequence). CDR3 sequence reads: CASSPWGGGGYTF. CDR3 nucleotides: TGTGCCAGCAGTCCCTGGGGAGGAGGAGGCTACACCTTC.

This clone is a singleton in its sample. This chain links TRBV10-1 with TRBJ2-3; D is tentatively TRBD1 or TRBD2 (6 bases each). The CDR3 contains 18 residues. Germline CDR1 is WNHNN and CDR2 is SYGVQD (reference sequence). The ends were cut back, 3 bases at V and 5 bases at J, with 24 bases in the middle. The CDR3 protein is CASSEVQGGASMGDTQYF. The CDR3 DNA sequence: TGCGCCAGCAGTGAAGTACAGGGAGGTGCGTCGATGGGAGATACGCAGTATTTT.

This clone appeared a single time. J is TRBJ1-6 and V is TRBV27, with 7 bases that match TRBD1. V gave up 2 bases and J gave up 8 bases; unmatched junction bases: 6. CDR3 size: 15 residues. Looked up from germline, CDR1 is MNHEY and CDR2 is SMNVEV (reference sequence). Written as DNA, the CDR3 is TGTGCCAGCAGTTTAGAGACAGGGAGGGATTCACCCCTCCACTTT. Residues: CASSLETGRDSPLHF.

The chain employs TRBV19 and TRBJ2-1; possible D gene TRBD2, 5 bases. V gave up 5 bases and J gave up 2 bases, with 16 bases separating them. Per the germline V gene, CDR1 is LNHDA and CDR2 is SQIVND (reference sequence). This CDR3 spans 16 amino acids. CDR3: CASSDARLATYNEQFF. In DNA form, the CDR3 reads TGTGCCAGTAGTGACGCCAGGCTAGCCACCTACAATGAGCAGTTCTTC.

This chain uses TRBV6-5 with TRBJ2-1; unclear D gene. Germline CDR1 is MNHEY and CDR2 is SVGAGI. V lost 4 bases and J lost 3, with 10 bases in between. The CDR3 contains 14 residues. The CDR3 protein is CASSFTDGYNEQFF. The CDR3 DNA sequence: TGTGCCAGCAGTTTTACGGACGGCTACAATGAGCAGTTCTTC.

The rearrangement links TRBV19 to TRBJ1-4; no clear D. The CDR3 has 13 amino acids. Germline CDR1 and CDR2: LNHDA and SQIVND (reference sequence). Between the trimmed V and J ends, which lost 1 base and 12 bases, there was a span of 12 bases. The DNA of the CDR3 is TGTGCCAGTAGTATAGTCAAGGCGCGGGAACTGTTTTTT. Protein: CASSIVKARELFF. The full variable domain, with the rest looked up from reference TRBV19 and TRBJ1-4, is DGGITQSPKYLFRKEGQNVTLSCEQNLNHDAMYWYRQDPGQGLRLIYYSQIVNDFQKGDIAEGYSVSREKKESFPLTVTSAQKNPTAFYLCASSIVKARELFFGSGTQLSVL.

This clone was observed a single time. This chain uses TRBV19 with TRBJ1-1; D not certain. This CDR3 is 12 amino acids long. V lost 4 bases and J 1 base, leaving 4 bases between the germline ends. Germline-derived CDR1 and CDR2 are LNHDA and SQIVND (reference sequence). The CDR3 protein is CASSTANTEAFF. DNA for the CDR3: TGTGCCAGTAGTACAGCGAACACTGAAGCTTTCTTT.

The genes are TRBV6-1 and TRBJ1-5, with D tentatively TRBD1 (5 bases). From germline, CDR1 is MNHNS and CDR2 SASEGT. The CDR3 is 12 amino acids. V was trimmed by 3 bases and J by 6 bases, leaving 6 bases between them. CDR3: CASSDRAQPQHF. The CDR3 nucleotides read TGTGCCAGCAGTGACAGGGCTCAGCCCCAGCATTTT.

This chain links TRBV10-3 with TRBJ2-3; 8 bases map to TRBD1. The length of the CDR3 is 15 residues. Losses at the gene ends were 6 bases for V and 3 bases for J; bases not matched to a gene: 8. CDR1 and CDR2 (germline): ENHRY, SYGVKD. CDR3 bases: TGTGCCATCAGCCTTCGGACAGGGATAACAGATACGCAGTATTTT. Protein: CAISLRTGITDTQYF.

The chain joins TRBV7-2 to TRBJ2-5; no definite D call. Germline V gene sequence: CDR1 SGHTA, CDR2 FQGNSA. The CDR3 spans 11 residues. The V gene lost 6 bases and the J gene lost 2 bases, with 4 bases spanning the gap. The CDR3 bases are TGTGCCAGCAGATTTCAAGAGACCCAGTACTTC. It translates to CASRFQETQYF.

The chain carries TRBV5-6 and TRBJ1-2, with 11 bases matching TRBD1. V lost 4 bases, J lost 3 bases, and 5 bases stayed unmatched. The CDR3 is made up of 15 amino acids. Germline-derived CDR1 and CDR2 are SGHDT and YYEEEE. CDR3 bases: TGTGCCAGCAGCCCCGGGACAGGGGGTGACTATGGCTACACCTTC. Translated: CASSPGTGGDYGYTF.

This chain uses TRBV27 with TRBJ2-7; 9 bases map to TRBD1. Germline assignment: CDR1 MNHEY and CDR2 SMNVEV (reference sequence). V lost 4 bases and J lost 5; bases outside the gene matches: 12. The CDR3 is 16 residues long. This CDR3 reads CASSYFVGDRAHEQYF. DNA of the CDR3: TGTGCCAGCAGTTATTTCGTGGGGGACAGGGCTCACGAGCAGTACTTC.

The chain is built from TRBV7-9 and TRBJ1-3; D unclear. This CDR3 region has 14 residues. V was pared by 5 bases and J by 3 bases, with 11 bases between. Per germline, CDR1 SEHNR and CDR2 FQNEAQ (reference sequence). CDR3 region: CASSGGRVGNTIYF. CDR3 DNA: TGTGCCAGCAGCGGAGGGCGCGTTGGAAACACCATATATTTT.

The chain recombines TRBV3-1 (or the pseudogene TRBV3-2) with TRBJ2-7; 9 bases fit TRBD2. The CDR3 contains 18 residues. Germline assignment: CDR1 LGHDT and CDR2 YNNKEL (reference sequence). Losses at the gene ends were 4 bases for V and 0 bases for J; bases not matched to a gene: 13. Here the CDR3 reads CASSRSWLAGSSSYEQYF. The CDR3 DNA reads as TGTGCCAGCAGCCGGTCTTGGCTAGCGGGATCTAGCTCCTACGAGCAGTACTTC.

This chain connects TRBV24-1 to TRBJ1-5, with 10 bases fitting TRBD1. The ends lost 3 bases at V and 2 bases at J; junction bases unmatched: 3. CDR1 is KGHDR, CDR2 SFDVKD, per germline. The CDR3 runs to 16 residues. The CDR3 region is CATSDGDRGGNQPQHF. CDR3 in DNA: TGTGCCACCAGTGATGGGGACAGGGGTGGCAATCAGCCCCAGCATTTT.

This chain links TRBV5-1 with TRBJ2-7, with a tentative D call TRBD2 (5 bases). V was shortened by 2 bases and J by 3 bases, with 12 bases between the two germline ends. The CDR3 covers 14 residues. Germline lookup yields CDR1 SGHRS and CDR2 YFSETQ. CDR3 in amino acids: CASSFLSSRYEQYF. The CDR3 nucleotides are TGCGCCAGCAGCTTTTTGTCTAGCCGCTACGAGCAGTACTTC.

The chain carries TRBV28 and TRBJ2-7, with 13 bases identical to TRBD2. CDR3 length: 15 amino acids. Germline V CDR1 and CDR2: MDHEN, SYDVKM. The junction had 9 bases not matched to a gene; V was cut back by 6 bases and J by 7 bases. The CDR3 region has the DNA TGTGCCAGCAGCCGAATCGGACTAGCGGGAGAGGAGCAGTACTTC. Translated: CASSRIGLAGEEQYF.

This clone appeared a few times. The rearrangement uses TRBV29-1 and TRBJ1-2; 7 bases line up with TRBD1. The CDR3 loop spans 14 amino acids. The germline V gene has CDR1 SQVTM and CDR2 ANQGSEA. V lost 1 base and J lost 5; bases outside the gene matches: 7. CDR3 region: CSVEVEGGRYGYTF. As DNA, the CDR3 is TGCAGCGTTGAAGTCGAAGGGGGCAGGTATGGCTACACCTTC.

V is TRBV29-1 and J is TRBJ2-7; 7 nucleotides match TRBD2. With V trimmed by 7 bases and J by 6 bases, 15 bases remained unmatched. The CDR3 covers 14 residues. In germline, CDR1 is SQVTM, CDR2 ANQGSEA. The CDR3 sequence: CSAVRGLVEGEQYF. CDR3 DNA sequence: TGCAGCGCAGTACGAGGACTAGTTGAAGGCGAGCAGTACTTC.

The chain carries TRBV4-1 and TRBJ1-1; maybe TRBD1 (5 bases). CDR3 size: 15 residues. The V end lost 4 bases, the J end lost 4 bases, and 16 bases lay between the germline ends. Germline V lookup: CDR1 MGHRA, CDR2 YSYEKL. Here the CDR3 DNA reads TGCGCCAGCAGCCCCCTCTTTAAAAGGGGCACTGAAGCTTTCTTT. Protein: CASSPLFKRGTEAFF.

This rearrangement joins TRBV6-5 to TRBJ1-4; D gene ambiguous. CDR3 length: 15 amino acids. Trimming pared 2 bases from V and 8 bases from J, leaving 15 bases between. Germline V gene sequence: CDR1 MNHEY, CDR2 SVGAGI. DNA for the CDR3: TGTGCCAGCAGTTACGGGAGTGGGTTAGTCGAAAAACTGTTTTTT. This encodes CASSYGSGLVEKLFF.